This entry lists 20 T cell receptor beta chains sequenced from one sample in a study of blood T cell repertoires in COVID-19. Profiled with immunoSEQ multiplex PCR; TCRdb holds only in-frame clones, not every one. Of around 310,000 clones listed, almost 90% are singletons. The sample was peripheral blood. These TCRs come from a middle-aged woman with COVID-19, enrolled during active disease.

This chain uses TRBV11-2 with TRBJ2-2; 10 positions match TRBD1. The V segment lost 8 bases and the J segment 3 bases; nucleotides outside the gene matches: 3. There are 14 residues in the CDR3. Germline V gene lookup returns CDR1 SGHAT and CDR2 FQNNGV. CDR3 DNA: TGTGCCAGCCGGGACAGGGGCTACACCGGGGAGCTGTTTTTT. Translating gives CASRDRGYTGELFF.

This chain uses TRBV30 with TRBJ1-1; TRBD1 agrees at 7 bases. Losses at the gene ends were 0 bases for V and 5 bases for J; bases not matched to a gene: 6. This CDR3 is built from 14 residues. Germline loops: CDR1 GTSNPN, CDR2 SVGIG (reference sequence). The CDR3 is CAWSVTGERTEAFF. CDR3 in DNA: TGTGCCTGGAGTGTAACAGGGGAGAGAACTGAAGCTTTCTTT.

The chain joins TRBV11-2 to TRBJ2-3, with D possibly TRBD1 on 6 matching bases. Trimming took off 5 bases at V and 3 bases at J, with 15 bases between the two ends. The CDR3 spans 15 residues. Germline CDR1 SGHAT, CDR2 FQNNGV. CDR3 sequence reads: CASSPDRGQTDTQYF. The CDR3 DNA reads TGTGCCAGCAGCCCGGACCGAGGACAGACAGATACGCAGTATTTT.

The rearrangement uses TRBV7-8 and TRBJ1-4; D is unresolved. Between the trimmed V and J ends, which lost 2 bases and 8 bases, there was a span of 15 bases. The germline CDR1 and CDR2 sequences are SGHVS and FQNEAQ. The CDR3 runs 15 residues. This CDR3 is CASSLSGSREEKLFF. CDR3 in DNA: TGTGCCAGCAGCTTATCGGGTTCCCGCGAAGAAAAACTGTTTTTT. Variable domain in full (rest from reference TRBV7-8 and TRBJ1-4): GAGVSQSPRYKVAKRGQDVALRCDPISGHVSLFWYQQALGQGPEFLTYFQNEAQLDKSGLPSDRFFAERPEGSVSTLKIQRTQQEDSAVYLCASSLSGSREEKLFFGSGTQLSVL.

The chain couples TRBV2 to TRBJ2-2; D not certain. The CDR3 is made up of 13 amino acids. Per the germline V gene, CDR1 is SNHLY and CDR2 is FYNNEI. Trimming removed 3 bases at V and 4 bases at J, with 6 bases between. The CDR3 reads CASSDRVTGELFF. CDR3 DNA sequence: TGTGCCAGCAGTGATCGGGTCACCGGGGAGCTGTTTTTT. Supplemented by reference TRBV2 and TRBJ2-2, the full variable domain reads EPEVTQTPSHQVTQMGQEVILRCVPISNHLYFYWYRQILGQKVEFLVSFYNNEISEKSEIFDDQFSVERPDGSNFTLKIRSTKLEDSAMYFCASSDRVTGELFFGEGSRLTVL.

This chain joins TRBV12-5 and TRBJ2-7; maybe TRBD2 (5 bases). This CDR3 is built from 13 residues. The V end lost 7 bases, the J end lost 4 bases, and 14 bases lay between the germline ends. CDR1 LGHNT and CDR2 FRNRAP come from the germline V gene. CDR3 residues: CASVSREEYEQYF. The CDR3 DNA sequence: TGTGCTAGTGTCTCCCGGGAAGAATACGAGCAGTACTTC.

This clone has just one count. This chain uses TRBV30 with TRBJ2-7; 11 bases are shared with TRBD1. Germline-derived CDR1 and CDR2 are GTSNPN and SVGIG (reference sequence). The V gene end was trimmed by 4 bases and the J gene end by 2 bases; junction bases not matched to a gene: 4. The CDR3 is 14 residues long. The CDR3 DNA reads TGTGCCTGGACCGGGACAGGGGGTCCCTACGAGCAGTACTTC. Amino acid sequence: CAWTGTGGPYEQYF.

The chain links TRBV7-9 to TRBJ1-1; D is undetermined. Germline-derived CDR1 and CDR2 are SEHNR and FQNEAQ (reference sequence). The CDR3 runs to 15 residues. V gave up 5 bases and J gave up 0 bases, with 13 bases separating them. DNA for the CDR3: TGTGCCAGCAGCCATATACTGTCAATGAACACTGAAGCTTTCTTT. It encodes CASSHILSMNTEAFF.

The rearrangement uses TRBV6-5 and TRBJ1-2; D perhaps matches TRBD1 (5 bases). This CDR3 has 12 residues. Germline values: CDR1 MNHEY, CDR2 SVGAGI. The germline V and J ends were trimmed by 6 bases and 4 bases, with 9 bases remaining between them. This CDR3 is CASRGGVYGYTF. CDR3 DNA: TGTGCCAGCAGGGGGGGAGTCTATGGCTACACCTTC.

The chain links TRBV9 to TRBJ1-3; D remains ambiguous. The CDR3 loop spans 17 amino acids. The ends were cut back, 0 bases at V and 0 bases at J, with 13 bases in the middle. Germline V gene data show CDR1 as SGDLS and CDR2 as YYNGEE. The CDR3 DNA follows: TGTGCCAGCAGCGTAGTGGGCAGTGCCAGCTCTGGAAACACCATATATTTT. Translation: CASSVVGSASSGNTIYF. The whole variable domain, filled in from reference TRBV9 and TRBJ1-3, reads DSGVTQTPKHLITATGQRVTLRCSPRSGDLSVYWYQQSLDQGLQFLIQYYNGEERAKGNILERFSAQQFPDLHSELNLSSLELGDSALYFCASSVVGSASSGNTIYFGEGSWLTVV.

The gene calls are TRBV5-6 and TRBJ2-1; 9 bases map to TRBD2. The CDR3 consists of 15 residues. Trimming cost V 3 bases and J 3 bases; bases outside gene matches: 4. Germline lookup yields CDR1 SGHDT and CDR2 YYEEEE. DNA of the CDR3: TGTGCCAGCAGCTCCGGGACTAGCTACTACAATGAGCAGTTCTTC. It codes for CASSSGTSYYNEQFF. Supplemented by reference TRBV5-6 and TRBJ2-1, the full variable domain reads DAGVTQSPTHLIKTRGQQVTLRCSPKSGHDTVSWYQQALGQGPQFIFQYYEEEERQRGNFPDRFSGHQFPNYSSELNVNALLLGDSALYLCASSSGTSYYNEQFFGPGTRLTVL.

The rearrangement uses TRBV27 and TRBJ1-5; D is perhaps TRBD1 (6 bases). CDR3 length equals 15 residues. Germline lookup yields CDR1 MNHEY and CDR2 SMNVEV (reference sequence). The V gene lost 6 bases and the J gene lost 7 bases, with 19 bases spanning the gap. In DNA form, the CDR3 reads TGTGCCAGCAGGCGAAACAGGGTATCGGAACAGCCCCAGCATTTT. Its translation is CASRRNRVSEQPQHF.

The chain carries TRBV30 and TRBJ2-3, with D possibly matching TRBD1 (5 bases). V was shortened by 1 base and J by 1 base, with 9 bases between the two germline ends. The CDR3 runs 14 residues. CDR1 and CDR2 from the germline V gene are GTSNPN and SVGIG (reference sequence). CDR3 protein: CAWSAEGGTDTQYF. CDR3 coding DNA: TGTGCCTGGAGTGCCGAAGGGGGCACAGATACGCAGTATTTT.

The chain combines TRBV4-3 with TRBJ2-5; D ambiguous. The germline V and J ends were trimmed by 0 bases and 2 bases, with 4 bases remaining between them. The germline CDR1 and CDR2 sequences are LGHNA and YSLEER. This CDR3 has 13 residues. CDR3 sequence: CASSQDRQETQYF. In DNA, the CDR3 is TGCGCCAGCAGCCAAGATCGTCAAGAGACCCAGTACTTC.

The chain links TRBV6-1 to TRBJ2-7; 8 bases fit TRBD1. From germline, CDR1 is MNHNS and CDR2 SASEGT. The CDR3 sequence is 17 residues long. V trimming: 1 base; J trimming: 1 base; junction bases outside the gene matches: 9. CDR3 DNA sequence: TGTGCCAGCAGTGAAGGAACAGGGGGACGTCTATCCTACGAGCAGTACTTC. This encodes CASSEGTGGRLSYEQYF.

This clone was counted a single time. V usage is TRBV9 and J usage is TRBJ2-1; the match to TRBD2 covers 7 bases. V lost 1 base to trimming and J lost 1 base; unmatched junction nucleotides: 8. Germline V CDR1 and CDR2: SGDLS, YYNGEE. The CDR3 spans 17 residues. This CDR3 is CASSVQVLAKSYNEQFF. DNA of the CDR3: TGTGCCAGCAGCGTACAGGTACTAGCGAAGTCCTACAATGAGCAGTTCTTC.

With regard to this clone: The sample carries other DNA sequences with the same CDR3. The chain carries TRBV28 and TRBJ1-2; 8 bases match TRBD1. J lost 2 bases, V lost 9 bases, and 5 bases had no gene match. CDR3 size: 13 residues. Germline values: CDR1 MDHEN, CDR2 SYDVKM. The CDR3 DNA follows: TGTGCCAGTAGACGGACAGGGAACTATGGCTACACCTTC. Encoded protein: CASRRTGNYGYTF.

The chain uses TRBV19 and TRBJ1-3; no definite D call. Germline CDR1 reads LNHDA; CDR2 reads SQIVND (reference sequence). The CDR3 totals 14 residues. Deletions cut 7 bases from V and 1 base from J, with 11 bases between. In nucleotides, the CDR3 is TGTGCCAGTACCCCGACTAGTTCTGGAAACACCATATATTTT. This codes for CASTPTSSGNTIYF.

V and J are TRBV11-3 and TRBJ2-3; no clear D. The V gene's germline CDR1 is SGHNT and CDR2 YENEEA. V was clipped by 1 base and J by 0 bases, with 5 bases between them. The CDR3 has 14 residues. For the CDR3, the DNA is TGTGCCAGCAGCTTAGGACTGAGCACAGATACGCAGTATTTT. It codes for CASSLGLSTDTQYF.

V usage is TRBV28 and J usage is TRBJ2-7, with 7 bases fitting TRBD2. V was pared by 6 bases and J by 4 bases, with 12 bases of the junction left unmatched. CDR1 and CDR2 from the germline V gene are MDHEN and SYDVKM. This CDR3 comprises 15 residues. The CDR3, as DNA: TGTGCCAGCAGCACCACTAGCGTCGGACCATACGAGCAGTACTTC. Amino acid sequence: CASSTTSVGPYEQYF.